This T cell receptor beta chain is from a study of cytotoxic CD8 clonotypes in ibrutinib-treated CLL. About 2 micrograms of genomic DNA (from cryopreserved PBMCs) were used for TCR beta libraries. Whole-study findings and limits: Different sampling times were used for sustained-remission and progressing patients.

Germline V CDR1 and CDR2: SGDLS, YYNGEE. The V gene end was trimmed by 5 bases and the J gene end by 5 bases; junction bases not matched to a gene: 2. This CDR3 spans 13 amino acids. The repertoire was sequenced with immunoSEQ multiplex PCR; TCRdb's copy has only in-frame clones and lacks some. Of over 120,000 clones listed, 79% are singletons. Note on this clone: Its antigen is not known.

The sample was PBMCs, taken after 12 months of ibrutinib treatment. J is TRBJ1-3 and V is TRBV9; 9 positions agree with TRBD1. This TCR was sampled from a human donor with chronic lymphocytic leukemia. The DNA of the CDR3 is TGTGCCAGCAGAGGGACAGGGAGAAACACCATATATTTT. Amino acids: CASRGTGRNTIYF.